This T cell receptor (beta chain) derives from a study of T cell changes during pregnancy in multiple sclerosis. Germline assignment: CDR1 SQVTM and CDR2 ANQGSEA. Trimming stripped 5 bases from V and 2 bases from J, with 15 bases between. The CDR3 has 14 residues. Sequenced by immunoSEQ multiplex PCR; TCRdb stores in-frame clones only, minus some. The data hold some 100,000 clones, with about 94% observed a single time. The sequencing used peripheral blood, collected before pregnancy. The receptor comes from a female donor with multiple sclerosis, enrolled in a pregnancy study. The genes are TRBV29-1 and TRBJ1-2, with a possible D match to TRBD1 (5 bases). CDR3 sequence (DNA): TGCAGCGTTCACAGGAGGGGCCTAAACTATGGCTACACCTTC. Protein: CSVHRRGLNYGYTF.